This T cell receptor (beta chain) emerged from a study of blood T cell repertoires in COVID-19. Study in general: Some COVID-19 samples were acute and others convalescent; all came from the United States, Italy and Spain. Sample material is recorded as cDNA or gDNA derived from T cells, B-cell-depleted T cells, or PBMCs.

Per the authors' pipeline: From reference gene primer amplification, estimates of nucleated cell counts were derived. Sequenced by immunoSEQ multiplex PCR; TCRdb stores in-frame clones only, minus some. V, J and clone size are taken as reported in that table, and D and trimming were inferred from the DNA itself. The sample lists about 300,000 clones; more than 85% were seen once. Looked up from germline, CDR1 is KGHSH and CDR2 is LQKENI. V lost 2 bases and J lost 5, with 15 bases in between. There are 15 residues in the CDR3. Sequenced material: peripheral blood. The chain uses TRBV18 and TRBJ1-2, with a tentative D call TRBD1 (6 bases). The TCR originated in a man in his 70s with acute or convalescent COVID-19. CDR3 in amino acids: CASSPETGSGYGYTF. In nucleotides, the CDR3 is TGTGCCAGCTCACCAGAAACAGGGTCGGGGTATGGCTACACCTTC.